These 25 T cell receptor beta chains were all obtained from the same sample, sequenced in a study of OX40 agonist ivuxolimab in advanced cancers. Sequencing used immunoSEQ multiplex PCR; TCRdb keeps in-frame clones, though not all of them. Of around 46,000 clones in the sample, approximately 90% were seen once. The sample consisted of CD4+ or CD8+ T cells sorted from blood, taken in a trial of the OX40 agonist ivuxolimab. The source is an adult with an advanced solid tumor such as melanoma, head and neck, liver or kidney cancer.

This clone appeared once. The chain couples TRBV19 to TRBJ1-4; D unclear. Trimming removed 5 bases from V and 7 bases from J, with 14 bases in between. Germline lookup yields CDR1 LNHDA and CDR2 SQIVND (reference sequence). The CDR3 contains 14 residues. The CDR3 is CASSGFALGEKLFF. The DNA for the CDR3 is TGTGCCAGTAGTGGCTTCGCGCTTGGTGAAAAACTGTTTTTT.

The V and J genes are TRBV4-1 and TRBJ1-1, with D unresolved. The CDR3 spans 15 residues. V lost 5 bases and J 6 bases, leaving 19 bases between the germline ends. Germline CDR1 and CDR2: MGHRA and YSYEKL. This CDR3 is CASSAQNGDVSEAFF. DNA of the CDR3: TGCGCCAGCAGCGCCCAAAACGGTGACGTCTCTGAAGCTTTCTTT.

The chain joins TRBV11-3 to TRBJ2-7; maybe TRBD2 (5 bases). The CDR3 spans 14 residues. The ends were cut back, 1 base at V and 4 bases at J, with 11 bases in the middle. Germline CDR1 SGHNT, CDR2 YENEEA. The chain's CDR3 is CASSLGARLYEQYF. The CDR3 nucleotides read TGTGCCAGCAGCTTAGGGGCTAGACTATACGAGCAGTACTTC. Using reference TRBV11-3 and TRBJ2-7 for the parts outside the CDR3, the full variable domain is EAGVVQSPRYKIIEKKQPVAFWCNPISGHNTLYWYLQNLGQGPELLIRYENEEAVDDSQLPKDRFSAERLKGVDSTLKIQPAELGDSAVYLCASSLGARLYEQYFGPGTRLTVT.

The chain couples TRBV10-2 to TRBJ2-7, with D possibly being TRBD2 (6 bases). Deletions cut 8 bases from V and 3 bases from J, with 11 bases between. The CDR3 is 12 amino acids. Per the germline V gene, CDR1 is WSHSY and CDR2 is SAAADI. The CDR3 DNA is TGCGCCAGCGGGGACTCCAACTACGAGCAGTACTTC. Translating it yields CASGDSNYEQYF.

J is TRBJ2-1 and V is TRBV5-4, with 8 bases lining up with TRBD2. Germline trimming cut 4 bases from V and 3 bases from J; bases unmatched to any gene: 6. Germline V gives CDR1 SGHNT, CDR2 YYREEE (reference sequence). The CDR3 has 15 amino acids. The CDR3 is CASSQPGLVYNEQFF. CDR3 sequence (DNA): TGTGCCAGCAGCCAACCGGGACTAGTCTACAATGAGCAGTTCTTC.

The rearrangement uses TRBV4-1 and TRBJ2-7; 10 bases line up with TRBD1. V shed 8 bases and J 4 bases; nucleotides not matched to a gene: 5. The CDR3 length is 13 residues. CDR1 and CDR2 from the germline V gene are MGHRA and YSYEKL. DNA of the CDR3: TGCGCCAGCGCCCTGGACAGGGGGTACGAGCAGTACTTC. Its protein product is CASALDRGYEQYF.

The rearrangement joins TRBV6-5 to TRBJ2-7, with D maybe TRBD2 (6 bases). Trimming stripped 2 bases from V and 3 bases from J, with 11 bases between. The CDR3 spans 14 residues. Germline V CDR1 and CDR2: MNHEY, SVGAGI. The CDR3 protein is CASSYAGKSYEQYF. For the CDR3, the DNA is TGTGCCAGCAGTTACGCGGGAAAGAGCTACGAGCAGTACTTC.

V and J are TRBV9 and TRBJ1-1, with D uncertain. From germline, CDR1 is SGDLS and CDR2 YYNGEE. Between the trimmed V and J ends, which lost 0 bases and 0 bases, there was a span of 6 bases. CDR3 length equals 14 residues. The CDR3 region is CASSVAGLNTEAFF. The CDR3 DNA sequence: TGTGCCAGCAGCGTAGCTGGTCTGAACACTGAAGCTTTCTTT.

The J gene is TRBJ2-2, the V gene TRBV6-5; no clear D gene. V was clipped by 1 base and J by 5 bases, with 5 bases between them. The germline gives CDR1 MNHEY, CDR2 SVGAGI. This CDR3 comprises 13 residues. The CDR3 loop reads CASSYYRTGELFF. The CDR3 DNA reads TGTGCCAGCAGTTACTACCGGACCGGGGAGCTGTTTTTT.

The V call is TRBV10-3, the J call TRBJ2-6, with 8 bases that match TRBD1. Germline-derived CDR1 and CDR2 are ENHRY and SYGVKD. The CDR3 is made up of 14 amino acids. Trimming at V came to 10 bases and at J to 2 bases, leaving 4 bases not matched to a gene. This chain's CDR3 is CATLTGAGANVLTF. DNA of the CDR3: TGTGCCACCCTGACAGGGGCTGGGGCCAACGTCCTGACTTTC.

The rearrangement uses TRBV14 and TRBJ2-1, with 7 nucleotides matching TRBD2. Losses at the gene ends were 7 bases for V and 10 bases for J; bases not matched to a gene: 10. The CDR3 consists of 13 residues. Germline CDR1 is SGHDN and CDR2 is FVKESK. Here the CDR3 DNA reads TGTGCCAGCACCATGAGGCTAGCGGACGAGCAGTTCTTC. Residues: CASTMRLADEQFF.

V is TRBV9 and J is TRBJ1-5; no definite D call. The V end lost 4 bases, the J end lost 0 bases, and 8 bases lay between the germline ends. Germline CDR1 reads SGDLS; CDR2 reads YYNGEE. The length of the CDR3 is 14 residues. In DNA, the CDR3 is TGTGCCAGCAGCTTAGGAGATAGCAATCAGCCCCAGCATTTT. Amino acid sequence: CASSLGDSNQPQHF.

V gene TRBV25-1 combines with J gene TRBJ2-7; unclear D gene. Per germline, CDR1 MGHDK and CDR2 SYGVNS. V was shortened by 4 bases and J by 0 bases, with 13 bases between the two germline ends. The CDR3 sequence is 15 residues long. This chain's CDR3 is CASSVLTRSSYEQYF. The CDR3, as DNA: TGTGCCAGCAGTGTTCTCACCAGGAGCTCCTACGAGCAGTACTTC.

The chain has TRBV5-5 and TRBJ1-6; the D gene is possibly TRBD1 (6 bases). Trimming pared 0 bases from V and 11 bases from J, leaving 9 bases between. CDR3 length equals 13 residues. Germline loops: CDR1 SGHKS, CDR2 YYEKEE (reference sequence). The CDR3 protein is CASSLGQAPPLHF. Written as DNA, the CDR3 is TGTGCCAGCAGCTTGGGACAGGCGCCACCCCTCCACTTT.

The gene calls are TRBV7-6 and TRBJ2-7; TRBD2 agrees at 7 bases. CDR3 length: 15 amino acids. V lost 4 bases to trimming and J lost 2 bases; unmatched junction nucleotides: 8. Germline loops: CDR1 SGHVS, CDR2 FNYEAQ. CDR3 DNA sequence: TGTGCCAGCAGCTATACGGCGGGAGAAACCTACGAGCAGTACTTC. It codes for CASSYTAGETYEQYF.

For the CDR3, the DNA is TGTGCCAGTAGCTATTACACGGGGACCTACGAGCAGTACTTC. The encoded protein is CASSYYTGTYEQYF. The chain joins TRBV19 to TRBJ2-7; weak D call: TRBD2 (5 bases). With 6 bases removed from V and 2 bases from J, the gap between germline ends came to 14 bases. Germline assignment: CDR1 LNHDA and CDR2 SQIVND (reference sequence). The CDR3 has 14 residues.

The J gene is TRBJ2-3, the V gene TRBV4-1; D perhaps matches TRBD2 (5 bases). Trimming cost V 2 bases and J 6 bases, with 18 bases left between them. CDR1 is MGHRA and CDR2 is YSYEKL in the germline V gene. The CDR3 sequence is 16 residues long. Here the CDR3 reads CASSQSPGNPLDTQYF. CDR3 nucleotides: TGCGCCAGCAGCCAAAGCCCCGGGAACCCCTTGGATACGCAGTATTTT.

This rearrangement joins TRBV27 to TRBJ2-7; 11 bases are a match to TRBD1. The CDR3 has 15 residues. Germline CDR1 and CDR2: MNHEY and SMNVEV (reference sequence). The J segment lost 3 bases and the V segment lost 2 bases, leaving 3 bases of the junction unmatched. This CDR3 reads CASSLAGTGGYEQYF. The CDR3 region has the DNA TGTGCCAGCAGTTTAGCTGGGACAGGGGGCTACGAGCAGTACTTC.

J is TRBJ2-3 and V is TRBV11-2; 8 bases agree with TRBD2. The CDR3 length is 14 residues. Germline trimming cut 1 base from V and 5 bases from J; bases unmatched to any gene: 2. Germline CDR1 and CDR2: SGHAT and FQNNGV. The CDR3 region is CASSLAGGQDTQYF. CDR3 bases: TGTGCCAGCAGCTTAGCGGGGGGGCAAGATACGCAGTATTTT.

The CDR3 loop reads CASKDIGETQYF. CDR3 nucleotides: TGTGCCAGCAAGGATATCGGAGAGACCCAGTACTTC. The gene calls are TRBV5-6 and TRBJ2-5; no clear D gene. The germline V gene has CDR1 SGHDT and CDR2 YYEEEE. Deletions cut 6 bases from V and 4 bases from J, with 10 bases between. The CDR3 covers 12 residues.

The gene calls are TRBV7-8 and TRBJ2-5, with D tentatively TRBD1 (6 bases). TRBJ2-7 matches the DNA end more closely, so the J call is doubtful. CDR3 length equals 13 residues. Germline V gene sequence: CDR1 SGHVS, CDR2 FQNEAQ. CDR3 loop: CASSFGQSYEQYF. In nucleotides, the CDR3 is TGTGCCAGCAGCTTCGGACAGTCCTACGAGCAGTACTTC.

The V call is TRBV7-9, the J call TRBJ2-1; D is uncertain. CDR1 is SEHNR and CDR2 is FQNEAQ in the germline V gene (reference sequence). This CDR3 contains 14 residues. V gave up 0 bases and J gave up 9 bases, with 12 bases separating them. The CDR3, as DNA: TGTGCCAGCAGCTTAGCGGTGGGGATACGTGAGCAGTTCTTC. This translates into CASSLAVGIREQFF.

V is TRBV6-5 and J is TRBJ2-3; the match to TRBD2 covers 7 bases. The V gene's germline CDR1 is MNHEY and CDR2 SVGAGI. CDR3 length equals 14 residues. The trim removed 2 bases at V and 4 bases at J, leaving 3 bases unmatched. CDR3 loop: CASSYAGVSDTQYF. The CDR3 nucleotides read TGTGCCAGCAGTTACGCGGGGGTTTCAGATACGCAGTATTTT.

This rearrangement joins TRBV28 to TRBJ1-5; maybe TRBD1 (5 bases). CDR3 size: 12 residues. Trimming removed 8 bases from V and 5 bases from J, with 10 bases in between. CDR1 is MDHEN and CDR2 is SYDVKM in the germline V gene. CDR3: CASDPGDQPQHF. The CDR3, as DNA: TGTGCCAGCGATCCGGGGGATCAGCCCCAGCATTTT.

The chain carries TRBV6-5 and TRBJ2-7; 8 bases fit TRBD1. Unmatched junction bases numbered 8, after V lost 6 bases and J lost 1 base. The germline V gene encodes CDR1 MNHEY and CDR2 SVGAGI. This CDR3 is built from 15 residues. This chain's CDR3 is CASSQGTGFSYEQYF. CDR3 coding DNA: TGTGCCAGCAGCCAGGGGACAGGATTTTCCTACGAGCAGTACTTC.